The 31 T cell receptor beta chains in this list originate from one sample, sequenced in a study of technical replicates of blood from a handful of donors. Repertoires were generated with immunoSEQ multiplex PCR, while TCRdb's copy carries only in-frame clones and drops some. This sample yields approximately 69,000 clones, of which approximately 89% are seen a single time; around 4.6% belongs to the top ten. The source material was PBMCs. Source of these receptors: a human donor in good health. Some clones in this sample may be carry-over from other donors' samples.

The CDR3 nucleotides are TGCAGCGTTGAATCAGGGTATGGTGGCACAGATACGCAGTATTTT. Encoded protein: CSVESGYGGTDTQYF. V and J are TRBV29-1 and TRBJ2-3; weak D call: TRBD1 (5 bases). V dropped 2 bases and J dropped 1 base, with 13 bases sitting between them. Germline V gene data show CDR1 as SQVTM and CDR2 as ANQGSEA. This CDR3 is built from 15 residues.

The V gene is TRBV6-1, the J gene TRBJ2-6, with 8 positions matching TRBD1. Germline CDR1 MNHNS, CDR2 SASEGT. V lost 8 bases to trimming and J lost 1 base; unmatched junction nucleotides: 4. There are 15 residues in the CDR3. CDR3 DNA sequence: TGTGCCAGCGGCAGGGGGCCGTCTGGGGCCAACGTCCTGACTTTC. The encoded protein is CASGRGPSGANVLTF.

The V gene is TRBV5-5, the J gene TRBJ2-5; 10 bases match TRBD2. Germline values: CDR1 SGHKS, CDR2 YYEKEE (reference sequence). The CDR3 spans 15 residues. The V segment lost 3 bases and the J segment 3 bases; nucleotides outside the gene matches: 5. CDR3 in DNA: TGTGCCAGCAGCTCCTCTAGCGGGGGAAAAGAGACCCAGTACTTC. It yields the protein CASSSSSGGKETQYF.

V and J are TRBV18 and TRBJ1-5, with TRBD1 matching 10 bases. This CDR3 region has 15 residues. CDR1 is KGHSH and CDR2 is LQKENI in the germline V gene. V shed 6 bases, J shed 6 bases, and the junction held 8 bases outside the gene matches. The chain's CDR3 is CASSPGTGEFQPQHF. The CDR3 coding sequence is TGTGCCAGCTCGCCAGGGACAGGGGAATTTCAGCCCCAGCATTTT. Full variable domain (rest looked up from reference TRBV18 and TRBJ1-5): NAGVMQNPRHLVRRRGQEARLRCSPMKGHSHVYWYRQLPEEGLKFMVYLQKENIIDESGMPKERFSAEFPKEGPSILRIQQVVRGDSAAYFCASSPGTGEFQPQHFGDGTRLSIL.

CDR3 in DNA: TGTGCCAGTAGCCCCCCGGGAGCGGTGGAGACCCAGTACTTC. This translates into CASSPPGAVETQYF. The genes are TRBV19 and TRBJ2-5, with D possibly matching TRBD2 (6 bases). V lost 6 bases and J lost 5, with 16 bases in between. Germline CDR1 is LNHDA and CDR2 is SQIVND (reference sequence). CDR3 length equals 14 residues.

This clone occurred once. The chain couples TRBV7-8 to TRBJ2-3; D might be TRBD2 (6 bases). Trimming stripped 6 bases from V and 1 base from J, with 11 bases between. The CDR3 is 14 residues long. Germline CDR1 SGHVS, CDR2 FQNEAQ. Here the CDR3 DNA reads TGTGCCAGCAGGGCGGGAATCGGCACAGATACGCAGTATTTT. It yields the protein CASRAGIGTDTQYF.

This chain connects TRBV5-6 to TRBJ2-1; 12 bases match TRBD2. J was trimmed by 3 bases and V by 3 bases; bases with no gene match: 4. This CDR3 is 16 amino acids long. Looked up from germline, CDR1 is SGHDT and CDR2 is YYEEEE. The CDR3 DNA is TGTGCCAGCAGCTGGCGGACTAGCGGGGTCTACAATGAGCAGTTCTTC. Residues: CASSWRTSGVYNEQFF.

The rearrangement links TRBV6-5 to TRBJ2-7; TRBD2 matches at 11 bases. This CDR3 comprises 15 residues. Trimming removed 2 bases from V and 6 bases from J; junction bases left unmatched: 6. Germline V gives CDR1 MNHEY, CDR2 SVGAGI. The CDR3 sequence: CASSYASGGPPEQYF. The CDR3 DNA follows: TGTGCCAGCAGTTACGCTAGCGGGGGGCCTCCCGAGCAGTACTTC.

Turning to this clone: The junction departs from the called germline gene at one end, perhaps through a read error. V and J are TRBV7-9 and TRBJ1-1; D might be TRBD1 (6 bases). CDR1 and CDR2 from the germline V gene are SEHNR and FQNEAQ (reference sequence). The CDR3 is 15 amino acids. The CDR3 loop reads CASSLDRLGGTEAFF. The CDR3 region has the DNA TGTGCGAGCAGCTTAGACCGTTTAGGGGGCACTGAAGCTTTCTTT.

This clone ranks as medium-sized. This chain uses TRBV7-6 with TRBJ2-3; 10 nucleotides agree with TRBD2. V was pared by 1 base and J by 3 bases, with 4 bases of the junction left unmatched. CDR3 length: 16 amino acids. CDR1 is SGHVS and CDR2 is FNYEAQ in the germline V gene. CDR3 amino acids: CASSLGAGGWTDTQYF. CDR3 bases: TGTGCCAGCAGCTTAGGAGCGGGGGGGTGGACAGATACGCAGTATTTT.

V is TRBV14 and J is TRBJ1-2; D is unresolved. CDR1 and CDR2 from the germline V gene are SGHDN and FVKESK. The CDR3 spans 13 residues. Trimming removed 1 base from V and 4 bases from J, with 7 bases in between. CDR3 in DNA: TGTGCCAGCAGCCAAGTAGCCTCCTATGGCTACACCTTC. Amino acids: CASSQVASYGYTF.

The rearrangement joins TRBV30 to TRBJ1-4, with 7 positions matching TRBD1. The germline V gene has CDR1 GTSNPN and CDR2 SVGIG (reference sequence). The CDR3 extends over 14 amino acids. With V trimmed by 2 bases and J by 7 bases, 7 bases remained unmatched. The CDR3 spells CAWSLLSGGEKLFF. CDR3 coding DNA: TGTGCCTGGAGTCTCTTATCAGGGGGTGAAAAACTGTTTTTT.

The chain couples TRBV2 to TRBJ1-1; unclear D gene. The CDR3 sequence is 11 residues long. The V gene lost 5 bases and the J gene lost 7 bases, with 8 bases spanning the gap. The germline gives CDR1 SNHLY, CDR2 FYNNEI. CDR3 nucleotides: TGTGCCAGCAGTCACCCACTTGAAGCTTTCTTT. Its protein is CASSHPLEAFF.

The chain carries TRBV7-2 and TRBJ2-1; 14 bases are a match to TRBD2. The trim removed 2 bases at V and 6 bases at J, leaving 3 bases unmatched. Per germline, CDR1 SGHTA and CDR2 FQGNSA. This CDR3 has 16 amino acids. The chain's CDR3 is CASSLSGTSGGNEQFF. CDR3 nucleotides: TGTGCCAGCAGCTTATCCGGGACTAGCGGGGGCAATGAGCAGTTCTTC.

This clone was detected a few times. The chain is built from TRBV6-1 and TRBJ2-7, with D possibly matching TRBD1 (6 bases). Germline V gene lookup returns CDR1 MNHNS and CDR2 SASEGT. Between the trimmed V and J ends, which lost 3 bases and 5 bases, there was a span of 17 bases. The CDR3 is 15 amino acids. CDR3 protein: CASSDLAGEGHEQYF. In nucleotides, the CDR3 is TGTGCCAGCAGTGATTTAGCAGGGGAAGGCCACGAGCAGTACTTC.

The chain recombines TRBV15 with TRBJ1-2; 9 bases align to TRBD1. V lost 1 base to trimming and J lost 3 bases; unmatched junction nucleotides: 6. The CDR3 loop spans 16 amino acids. Germline loops: CDR1 LNHNV, CDR2 YYDKDF (reference sequence). The CDR3 DNA is TGTGCCACCAGCAGAGCAACAGGGGGCTGGGACTATGGCTACACCTTC. It specifies CATSRATGGWDYGYTF.

The CDR3 is CASSQDPTSGTRETQYF. In nucleotides, the CDR3 is TGCGCCAGCAGCCAAGATCCGACTAGCGGGACTCGAGAGACCCAGTACTTC. This chain links TRBV4-1 with TRBJ2-5; the match to TRBD2 covers 11 bases. This CDR3 is 17 amino acids long. Trimming cost V 0 bases and J 4 bases; bases outside gene matches: 7. Germline V gives CDR1 MGHRA, CDR2 YSYEKL.

The chain couples TRBV29-1 to TRBJ1-5; D possibly corresponds to TRBD1 (6 bases). The CDR3 loop spans 14 amino acids. CDR1 SQVTM and CDR2 ANQGSEA come from the germline V gene. Deletions cut 7 bases from V and 3 bases from J, with 16 bases between. CDR3 DNA: TGCAGCGCCCGACAGGACGGCGTCAATCAGCCCCAGCATTTT. Its protein product is CSARQDGVNQPQHF.

The chain joins TRBV4-3 to TRBJ1-4; 9 nucleotides align to TRBD1. This CDR3 comprises 17 residues. After removal of 4 bases from V and 8 bases from J, the junction contained 14 bases not matched to a gene. Per the germline V gene, CDR1 is LGHNA and CDR2 is YSLEER. The CDR3 sequence: CASSLIGPGTGSEKLFF. The DNA of the CDR3 is TGCGCCAGCAGCCTCATAGGTCCCGGGACAGGGTCCGAAAAACTGTTTTTT.

Many counts were recorded for this clone. The V and J genes are TRBV27 and TRBJ2-3, with 8 bases matching TRBD2. This CDR3 is built from 16 residues. In germline, CDR1 is MNHEY, CDR2 SMNVEV (reference sequence). J was trimmed by 2 bases and V by 2 bases; bases with no gene match: 6. The chain's CDR3 is CASSLGVSGATDTQYF. Here the CDR3 DNA reads TGTGCCAGCAGTTTAGGGGTTAGCGGGGCCACAGATACGCAGTATTTT.

The CDR3 spells CASSLTKRDRTLNSPLHF. The CDR3 DNA reads TGTGCCAGCAGCCTCACAAAAAGGGACAGGACCTTAAATTCACCCCTCCACTTT. V and J are TRBV7-2 and TRBJ1-6, with 8 bases lining up with TRBD1. Germline assignment: CDR1 SGHTA and CDR2 FQGNSA. CDR3 length: 18 amino acids. V was pared by 5 bases and J by 7 bases, with 16 bases of the junction left unmatched.

This chain connects TRBV4-3 to TRBJ2-1, with a tentative D call TRBD1 (6 bases). The CDR3 is 15 amino acids. Germline assignment: CDR1 LGHNA and CDR2 YSLEER. Between the trimmed V and J ends, which lost 0 bases and 5 bases, there was a span of 11 bases. CDR3: CASSQEGTSNNEQFF. The CDR3, as DNA: TGCGCCAGCAGCCAAGAAGGGACATCCAACAATGAGCAGTTCTTC.

The chain joins TRBV4-3 to TRBJ2-3, with a tentative D call TRBD2 (7 bases). CDR3 size: 16 residues. V gave up 1 base and J gave up 5 bases, with 16 bases separating them. Per the germline V gene, CDR1 is LGHNA and CDR2 is YSLEER. CDR3 DNA: TGCGCCAGCAGCCAAGTGGGGGGGGCCGAGGGAGATACGCAGTATTTT. This gives the protein CASSQVGGAEGDTQYF.

CDR3 loop: CASSLEGPGITNTIYF. CDR3 in DNA: TGTGCCAGCAGCTTAGAGGGTCCGGGGATCACAAACACCATATATTTT. The chain recombines TRBV7-2 with TRBJ1-3; D ambiguous. Germline V gives CDR1 SGHTA, CDR2 FQGNSA. V lost 1 base and J lost 6, with 16 bases in between. The CDR3 covers 16 residues.

The chain recombines TRBV19 with TRBJ2-7; 9 nucleotides align to TRBD1. Germline V gene sequence: CDR1 LNHDA, CDR2 SQIVND (reference sequence). This CDR3 has 16 residues. V was pared by 0 bases and J by 0 bases, with 3 bases of the junction left unmatched. CDR3 loop: CASSIEGQGGSYEQYF. The DNA of the CDR3 is TGTGCCAGTAGTATAGAGGGACAGGGAGGCTCCTACGAGCAGTACTTC.

This clone was found a few times. This chain uses TRBV19 with TRBJ2-1; 12 nucleotides agree with TRBD1. With V trimmed by 6 bases and J by 4 bases, 1 base remained unmatched. In germline, CDR1 is LNHDA, CDR2 SQIVND (reference sequence). This CDR3 is built from 14 residues. The CDR3 is CASRGQGAYNEQFF. In nucleotides, the CDR3 is TGTGCCAGTAGGGGACAGGGGGCGTACAATGAGCAGTTCTTC.

The chain links TRBV7-3 to TRBJ2-7; 8 bases line up with TRBD2. V shed 4 bases and J 1 base; nucleotides not matched to a gene: 12. CDR1 and CDR2 (germline): SGHTA, FQGTGA. This CDR3 comprises 17 residues. The CDR3 nucleotides read TGTGCCAGCAGCTCAACCGGGGGGGCGGGAGTGTCCTACGAGCAGTACTTC. Translated: CASSSTGGAGVSYEQYF.

The chain has TRBV5-4 and TRBJ2-3, with 12 nucleotides matching TRBD2. CDR1 and CDR2 (germline): SGHNT, YYREEE (reference sequence). CDR3 length equals 18 residues. V was clipped by 4 bases and J by 1 base; unmatched bases: 10. In DNA, the CDR3 is TGTGCCAGCAGCAATCGCTACAGGACTAGCGGGGGCACAGATACGCAGTATTTT. Translating gives CASSNRYRTSGGTDTQYF.

The CDR3 sequence: CASSLGPGVEETQYF. The CDR3, as DNA: TGTGCCAGCAGCTTAGGTCCGGGGGTAGAAGAGACCCAGTACTTC. The gene calls are TRBV7-2 and TRBJ2-5, with D possibly TRBD2 on 6 matching bases. The CDR3 covers 15 residues. Germline V gene sequence: CDR1 SGHTA, CDR2 FQGNSA. V shed 1 base and J shed 3 bases, with 12 bases lying between them.

The chain is built from TRBV11-1 and TRBJ1-1, with D possibly matching TRBD1 (5 bases). Per germline, CDR1 SGHAT and CDR2 FQDESV (reference sequence). This CDR3 spans 15 amino acids. The V end lost 6 bases, the J end lost 1 base, and 15 bases lay between the germline ends. CDR3 DNA: TGTGCCAGCAGGGAAAGGGGCAAGGAGAACACTGAAGCTTTCTTT. It is translated as CASRERGKENTEAFF. The variable domain in full, with the rest retrieved from reference TRBV11-1 and TRBJ1-1, is EAEVAQSPRYKITEKSQAVAFWCDPISGHATLYWYRQILGQGPELLVQFQDESVVDDSQLPKDRFSAERLKGVDSTLKIQPAELGDSAMYLCASRERGKENTEAFFGQGTRLTVV.

The V gene is TRBV6-5, the J gene TRBJ2-4, with 7 bases identical to TRBD2. The CDR3 is made up of 13 amino acids. J lost 8 bases, V lost 5 bases, and 6 bases had no gene match. Germline V gives CDR1 MNHEY, CDR2 SVGAGI. The CDR3 spells CASSGGSGDIQYF. The CDR3 DNA follows: TGTGCCAGCAGTGGCGGGAGCGGGGACATTCAGTACTTC.